The sequence of this T cell receptor (beta chain) was determined in a study of tissue T cells after allogeneic stem cell transplantation (dated 2022 in TCRdb). As for the study more broadly: Using research autopsies of patients with and without GVHD, plus mouse models of GVHD, the study profiled TCR beta repertoires across many tissues. The human part of the study was a prospective observational study with no blinding and no randomization.

The CDR3, from cysteine to phenylalanine, totals 14 residues. Of the CDR3's DNA, 39 bases were read; they are in frame from base 1. Trimming takes 2 bases from V and 3 bases from J, and the germline ends sit 8 bases apart. The germline V gene specifies NSHNY as CDR1 and SYGAGN as CDR2. Concerning this clone: It lacks a known antigen. The gene names and germline sequences used here belong to the mouse. Coverage ceases 1 residue before the CDR3 finishes, and the germline J gene fills in the end.

General conclusions and limits of the study: In both patients and mice, T cells from blood and spleen picked up only a limited part of the TCR repertoire that was detected in tissues. Sampling depth was acknowledged as a limitation, and the patient cohort was both small and clinically heterogeneous. Few T cell clones were found to be shared across patients, but shared repertoire signatures across patients were revealed in a tissue-specific fashion by motif-based clustering. Which tissue TCRs were alloreactive or antigen-specific was not determined in the study, and some clones might have been persisting host cells. Within patients, how anatomically similar the tissues were was a key factor in shaping TCR repertoire composition, regardless of disease or transplant status.

The library was made by the immunoSEQ multiplex PCR assay. TCRbeta CDR3 sequencing was done by Adaptive Biotechnologies at survey depth, reporting CDR3 sequences, V/J genes, productive frequency and template counts. Amplification of TCR beta CDR3 regions started from genomic DNA instead of RNA. As for how the authors treated the data: Pairwise repertoire overlap between tissues was quantified with Jensen-Shannon divergence, where 1 means complete divergence and 0 identical. Tissues were clustered by single-linkage agglomerative hierarchical clustering of pairwise JSD values and displayed as dendrograms. All patient samples were analyzed with GLIPH2 using simulation_depth 1000, kmer_min_depth 3 and cdr3_length_cutoff 8, and only groups containing more than two unique CDR3s were kept. A standardized tissue-overlap score was generated by extrapolating Jaccard GLIPH-group overlap across patients to a standard repertoire size of 1000 clones. Linear mixed-effect models, with tissue included as a fixed effect and individual included as a random effect, were used to assess associations of diversity with clinical or experimental variables. TCRdb holds this immuneACCESS table with in-frame rearrangements only. Some clones are missing; in checked studies, unresolved V genes explain under half, and the rest has no known cause. For V, J and clone size, that table is used; D and trimming come from the DNA. Within this sample are 48,000 or so clones, with roughly 75% of them counted one time only. About 0.71% of the sample lies in the top ten.

This sequence was found in a pool of C57BL/6 mice in good health. The sample taken for sequencing was sorted cells pooled from one or two spleens. Rearrangement joined TRBV13-1 to TRBJ2-2; the D gene could be TRBD1 or TRBD2, each one agreeing over 6 bases. The covered CDR3 bases are TGTGCCAGCAGTGAAGGGGGGTACACCGGGCAGCTCTAC. It translates to CASSEGGYTGQLY. The CDR3 as a whole reads CASSEGGYTGQLYF.